What follows are 12 T cell receptor beta chains derived from one specimen sequenced in a study of Tregs in tolerant kidney transplant recipients. The protocol was immunoSEQ multiplex PCR, while the TCRdb copy is restricted to in-frame clones and leaves out a portion. The sample has about 83,000 clones, roughly 98% seen once. This specimen was CD4+ T cells from blood, taken before the transplant. Receptors were obtained from a human donor who received a combined kidney and bone marrow transplant.

The chain recombines TRBV18 with TRBJ2-1; possibly TRBD1 for D (6 bases). V dropped 5 bases and J dropped 7 bases, with 12 bases sitting between them. Germline V CDR1 and CDR2: KGHSH, LQKENI. This CDR3 is built from 13 residues. This CDR3 reads CASSSGVVNEQFF. Written as DNA, the CDR3 is TGTGCCAGCTCATCAGGGGTGGTGAATGAGCAGTTCTTC.

CDR3 loop: CASSLDIWNQPQHF. CDR3 DNA sequence: TGTGCCAGCAGCTTAGACATTTGGAATCAGCCCCAGCATTTT. The V and J genes are TRBV7-2 and TRBJ1-5; D is unresolved. V dropped 1 base and J dropped 4 bases, with 8 bases sitting between them. The CDR3 has 14 residues. CDR1 and CDR2 (germline): SGHTA, FQGNSA. The entire variable domain, with the rest obtained from reference TRBV7-2 and TRBJ1-5, is as follows: GAGVSQSPSNKVTEKGKDVELRCDPISGHTALYWYRQSLGQGLEFLIYFQGNSAPDKSGLPSDRFSAERTGGSVSTLTIQRTQQEDSAVYLCASSLDIWNQPQHFGDGTRLSIL.

DNA of the CDR3: TGTGCCAGCAGCGCCAGGGGGCGCGAGGCCAAAAACATTCAGTACTTC. Its translation is CASSARGREAKNIQYF. The chain joins TRBV11-1 to TRBJ2-4; 8 bases align to TRBD1. This CDR3 is 16 amino acids long. The germline CDR1 and CDR2 sequences are SGHAT and FQDESV (reference sequence). The V segment lost 5 bases and the J segment 1 base; nucleotides outside the gene matches: 7.

This rearrangement joins TRBV11-3 to TRBJ2-6; D remains unclear. The ends were cut back, 7 bases at V and 0 bases at J, with 4 bases in the middle. Germline CDR1 SGHNT, CDR2 YENEEA. The CDR3 has 13 residues. CDR3 residues: CASTISGANVLTF. The CDR3 DNA is TGTGCCAGCACCATCTCTGGGGCCAACGTCCTGACTTTC. Full variable domain (outside the CDR3, taken from reference TRBV11-3 and TRBJ2-6): EAGVVQSPRYKIIEKKQPVAFWCNPISGHNTLYWYLQNLGQGPELLIRYENEEAVDDSQLPKDRFSAERLKGVDSTLKIQPAELGDSAVYLCASTISGANVLTFGAGSRLTVL.

This clone has only one observation. The CDR3 loop reads CASSYQQGFSGYGYTF. The CDR3 nucleotides are TGTGCCAGCAGTTACCAACAGGGTTTCAGTGGCTATGGCTACACCTTC. The chain uses TRBV6-6 and TRBJ1-2, with D possibly being TRBD1 (6 bases). CDR3 size: 16 residues. Germline assignment: CDR1 MNHNY and CDR2 SVGAGI (reference sequence). Deletions cut 2 bases from V and 4 bases from J, with 17 bases between.

V is TRBV2 and J is TRBJ2-1, with TRBD1 as a possible D gene (7 bases). Trimming took 6 bases from V and 4 from J, leaving 19 bases between them. This CDR3 region has 16 residues. The germline gives CDR1 SNHLY, CDR2 FYNNEI. The CDR3 DNA reads as TGTGCCAGCAGGCGATCAGGGGGGCGAGAATACAATGAGCAGTTCTTC. Translated, it gives CASRRSGGREYNEQFF.

This chain links TRBV28 with TRBJ1-2; TRBD1 agrees at 7 bases. The germline CDR1 and CDR2 sequences are MDHEN and SYDVKM. The V and J ends lost 5 bases and 4 bases, in that order; junction bases with no gene match: 7. This CDR3 is 14 amino acids long. DNA of the CDR3: TGTGCCAGCAGTGTCGGACAGGTGCCCTATGGCTACACCTTC. Protein product: CASSVGQVPYGYTF.

V and J are TRBV9 and TRBJ1-1; tentatively, D is TRBD1 (5 bases). This CDR3 contains 17 residues. Trimming took off 0 bases at V and 4 bases at J, with 19 bases between the two ends. The germline gives CDR1 SGDLS, CDR2 YYNGEE. CDR3 DNA: TGTGCCAGCAGCGTAGGGGTGGGGACTGGACGCGGCACTGAAGCTTTCTTT. Protein sequence: CASSVGVGTGRGTEAFF.

The chain has TRBV9 and TRBJ1-4; 7 positions agree with TRBD1. The V and J ends lost 4 bases and 8 bases, in that order; junction bases with no gene match: 8. This CDR3 comprises 14 residues. Germline CDR1 reads SGDLS; CDR2 reads YYNGEE. The CDR3 loop reads CASSQGGTGEKLFF. The CDR3 DNA reads TGTGCCAGCAGCCAGGGGGGTACAGGAGAAAAACTGTTTTTT.

The rearrangement joins TRBV9 to TRBJ2-7; D is possibly TRBD2 (6 bases). The CDR3 has 13 amino acids. Trimming pared 3 bases from V and 6 bases from J, leaving 13 bases between. Germline assignment: CDR1 SGDLS and CDR2 YYNGEE. CDR3 sequence (DNA): TGTGCCAGCAGCGCCGGGACTTTAGGCGAGCAGTACTTC. Amino acid sequence: CASSAGTLGEQYF. The variable domain in full, with the rest retrieved from reference TRBV9 and TRBJ2-7, is DSGVTQTPKHLITATGQRVTLRCSPRSGDLSVYWYQQSLDQGLQFLIQYYNGEERAKGNILERFSAQQFPDLHSELNLSSLELGDSALYFCASSAGTLGEQYFGPGTRLTVT.

The CDR3 DNA reads TGTGCCAGCAGCCTTAGACTAGAAGCGAACACCGGGGAGCTGTTTTTT. It codes for CASSLRLEANTGELFF. The chain has TRBV11-1 and TRBJ2-2; TRBD2 might be the D (6 bases). V shed 5 bases and J shed 0 bases, with 13 bases lying between them. Germline CDR1 is SGHAT and CDR2 is FQDESV (reference sequence). This CDR3 is built from 16 residues.

J is TRBJ2-3 and V is TRBV7-2, with 12 bases identical to TRBD2. Germline loops: CDR1 SGHTA, CDR2 FQGNSA. The ends lost 5 bases at V and 6 bases at J; junction bases unmatched: 9. This CDR3 spans 16 amino acids. The CDR3 loop is CASSHRRLAGDDTQYF. The CDR3 DNA reads TGTGCCAGCAGCCACCGTCGACTAGCGGGAGACGATACGCAGTATTTT.